This T cell receptor beta chain was recovered during a study of early T cells in non-severe SARS-CoV-2 infection. Findings and limits, study-wide: There was a bias toward anti-spike CD8 responses in VDJdb matching, which missed private and CD4 specificities.

This clonotype was found many times. Antigen unknown. In germline, CDR1 is GTSNPN, CDR2 SVGIG (reference sequence). Trimming removed 0 bases at V and 11 bases at J, with 13 bases between. This CDR3 contains 12 residues. Separate cDNA molecules each had unique molecular identifiers attached to them. TCRdb re-called the 5' RACE reads with MiXCR, one entry per CDR3 protein. The sample records some 57,000 distinct CDR3 sequences, about 10% being singletons. The TCR originated in an adult who was a healthcare worker with PCR-confirmed SARS-CoV-2 infection or an uninfected control (not recorded which). The sample comprised whole blood. The chain links TRBV30 to TRBJ1-2; D unresolved. CDR3 loop: CAWSVTTRSYTF. The CDR3 bases are TGTGCCTGGAGTGTAACCACACGTTCGTACACCTTC.